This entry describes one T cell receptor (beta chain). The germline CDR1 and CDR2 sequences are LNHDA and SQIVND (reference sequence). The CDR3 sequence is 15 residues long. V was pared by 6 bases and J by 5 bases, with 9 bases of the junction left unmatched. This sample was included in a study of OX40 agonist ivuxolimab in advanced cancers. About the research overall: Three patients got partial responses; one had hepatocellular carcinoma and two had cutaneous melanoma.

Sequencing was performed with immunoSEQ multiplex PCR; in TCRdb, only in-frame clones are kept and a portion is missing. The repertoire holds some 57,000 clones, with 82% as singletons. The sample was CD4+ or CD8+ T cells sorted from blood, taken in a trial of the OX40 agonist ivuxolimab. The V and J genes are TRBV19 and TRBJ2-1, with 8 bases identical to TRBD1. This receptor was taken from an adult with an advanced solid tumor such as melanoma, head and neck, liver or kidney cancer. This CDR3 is CASRPTGAFDNEQFF. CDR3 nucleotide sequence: TGTGCCAGTAGGCCGACAGGGGCGTTTGACAATGAGCAGTTCTTC.